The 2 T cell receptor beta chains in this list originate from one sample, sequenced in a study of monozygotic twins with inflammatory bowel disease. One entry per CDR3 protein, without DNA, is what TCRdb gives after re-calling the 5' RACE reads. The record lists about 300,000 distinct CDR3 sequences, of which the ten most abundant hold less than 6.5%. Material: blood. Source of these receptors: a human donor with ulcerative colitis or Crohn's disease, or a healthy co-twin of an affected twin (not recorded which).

CDR3 sequence reads: CASSQPRGSYYGYTF. V is TRBV4-1 and J is TRBJ1-2. CDR1 and CDR2 from the germline V gene are MGHRA and YSYEKL. The CDR3 consists of 15 residues.

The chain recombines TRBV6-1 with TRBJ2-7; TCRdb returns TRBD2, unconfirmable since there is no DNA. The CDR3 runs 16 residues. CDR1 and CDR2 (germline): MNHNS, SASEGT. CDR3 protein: CASTFFYSGGSYEQYF.